This TCR beta chain was sequenced for a study of monozygotic twins with inflammatory bowel disease (dated by TCRdb to the late 2010s). For context, the study as a whole: In total, approximately 30 monozygotic twin pairs made up the full study: 19 Danish pairs, all IBD-discordant, plus nine German pairs, of which four were IBD-concordant and five were IBD-discordant. Disease-associated traits were sought mainly through comparisons between IBD patients and their genetically identical healthy co-twins within discordant pairs. Each individual had, on average, about 151 000 unique TCRalpha sequences and 181 000 unique TCRbeta sequences available for analysis.

The germline V gene sets CDR1 to SGHRS and CDR2 to YFSETQ. The CDR3 starts with the cysteine, ends with the phenylalanine, and has 13 residues. No DNA is given. Of note for this clonotype: No cognate antigen has been identified for it.

An approximately 2.5 ml peripheral blood sample was drawn into PAXgene tubes per donor and stored at -80°C. Without T cell sorting, total RNA was isolated from whole blood using the PAXgene blood miRNA kit on an automated QIAcube. Peripheral blood from monozygotic twin pairs concordant or discordant for inflammatory bowel disease was subjected to deep TCRalpha and TCRbeta repertoire profiling with unique molecular barcoding. For every twin pair, smoking habits were documented, and each individual was categorised as a current, former or never smoker. Library preparation employed 5' RACE. The input for every TCR library was approximately 3,500 ng of total RNA. For each sample, cDNA synthesis with SMARTScribe reverse transcriptase was split into eight separate reactions. Unique molecular identifiers containing a 6-nucleotide sample barcode were introduced through template switching during cDNA synthesis. TCRalpha and TCRbeta cDNA was amplified by two nested PCRs of roughly 15 and 9 cycles, with bead purification after each PCR. Before amplification, cDNA was treated with uracil DNA-glycosylase and purified using the QIAquick PCR purification kit. The second PCR was the step at which Illumina TruSeq-compatible adapters and sample-specific barcodes were added. Library quality and concentration were assessed using TapeStation and Qubit, and approximately 5 ng of each library was pooled. Pooled libraries were sequenced on an Illumina HiSeq2500 single-index Rapid Run with 2 x 100 bp reads and custom sequencing primers. In the source study's methods: MiGEC version 1.2.6 was used for UMI-based consensus assembly, which corrected PCR and sequencing errors. MiXCR version 2.1.1 handled V(D)J alignment, clonotype assembly and CDR3 extraction. To normalise gene usage, clonotype sharing and MAIT/NKT TCR abundance, the analysis used the top 1000, 10 000 and 20 000 clonotypes per sample. After downsampling to 27 000 UMIs, diversity was calculated as the inverse Simpson index using the vegan R package. Statistical testing used paired Mann-Whitney U tests on the discordant twin pairs and applied Benjamini-Hochberg correction for multiple testing. TCRdb reprocessed the raw reads; every CDR3 protein sequence is a single record, and DNA is not supplied. V and J calls and clone size were set by TCRdb, not the authors. The table for this sample lists around 380,000 distinct CDR3 sequences. The biggest ten clones account for 2% to 2.5% of the sample.

Findings and caveats that apply to the study as a whole: Background noise and inter-individual variability may have been introduced into the repertoires by the differing immunosuppressive treatments among patients. IBD patients had lower TCRbeta repertoire diversity, measured by the inverse Simpson index, than their healthy co-twins. Repertoire similarity did not differ between concordant and discordant twins, which could be due to limited statistical power. Compared with healthy twins, IBD patients shared fewer clonotypes with other individuals, and the difference was most pronounced in patients with signs of disease activity. Different T cell subtypes could not be distinguished in the analysis. No single strong signal or clonotype linked to IBD turned up in the results, so the idea that one exists was not supported.

This TCR came from a human donor with ulcerative colitis or Crohn's disease, or a healthy co-twin of an affected twin (not recorded which). Sequenced: blood. The chain is encoded by TRBV5-1 joined to TRBJ2-3; there is no DNA to check the TCRdb D call of TRBD1. Here the CDR3 is given as CASAGQNTDTQYF.